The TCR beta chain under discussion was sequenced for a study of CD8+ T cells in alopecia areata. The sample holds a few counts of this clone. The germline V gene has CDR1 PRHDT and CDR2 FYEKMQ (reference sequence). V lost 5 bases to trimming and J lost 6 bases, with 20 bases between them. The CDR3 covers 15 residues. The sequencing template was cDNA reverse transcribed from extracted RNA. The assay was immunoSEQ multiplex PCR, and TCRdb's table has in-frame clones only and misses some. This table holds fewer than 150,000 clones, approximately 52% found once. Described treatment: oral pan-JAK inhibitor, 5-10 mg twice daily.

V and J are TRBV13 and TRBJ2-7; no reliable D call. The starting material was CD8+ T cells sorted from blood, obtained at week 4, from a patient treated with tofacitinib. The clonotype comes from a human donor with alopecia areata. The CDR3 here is CASSRTGPRTPEQYF. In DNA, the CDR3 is TGTGCCAGCAGCCGAACCGGGCCCCGGACCCCCGAGCAGTACTTC.